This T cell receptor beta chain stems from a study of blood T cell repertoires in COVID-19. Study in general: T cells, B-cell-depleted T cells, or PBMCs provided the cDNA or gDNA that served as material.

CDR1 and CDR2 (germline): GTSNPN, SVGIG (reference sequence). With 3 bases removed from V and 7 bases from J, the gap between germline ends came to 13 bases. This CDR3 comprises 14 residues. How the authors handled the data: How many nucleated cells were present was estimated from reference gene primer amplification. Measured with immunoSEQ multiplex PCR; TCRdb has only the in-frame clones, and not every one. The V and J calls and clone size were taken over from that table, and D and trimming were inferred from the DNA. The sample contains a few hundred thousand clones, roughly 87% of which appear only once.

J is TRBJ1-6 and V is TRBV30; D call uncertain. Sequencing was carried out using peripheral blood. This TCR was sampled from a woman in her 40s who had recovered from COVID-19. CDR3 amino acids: CAWRRVGANSPLHF. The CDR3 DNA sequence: TGTGCCTGGAGGAGGGTGGGCGCAAATTCACCCCTCCACTTT.